Sequencing of this T cell receptor (beta chain) was carried out in a study of identical twins. Concerning this clonotype itself: Antigen unknown.

The authors used template switching to add a universal primer site and gave cDNA unique molecular identifiers. From the 5' RACE reads, TCRdb called clonotypes with MiXCR, one entry per CDR3 protein. The sample records about 530,000 distinct CDR3 sequences, 15% being singletons. Findings and limits, study-wide: While abundant cord blood beta clonotypes carried fewer insertions, memory repertoires showed no such pattern. Because invariant MAIT and iNKT cells could be present, zero-insertion analyses could be partly confounded. Without tracking the same donors, conclusions rested on cross-sectional statistical analysis.

CDR1 and CDR2 (germline): SQVTM, ANQGSEA. V shed 4 bases and J shed 3 bases, with 12 bases lying between them. CDR3 size: 13 residues. Separately, the same data were catalogued under a study of yellow fever vaccine responses in identical twins.

The sample taken for sequencing was CD4+ T cells sorted from blood. The V and J genes are TRBV29-1 and TRBJ2-5, with D perhaps TRBD1 (6 bases). The clonotype originates from a woman aged 18-29 years in good health. DNA of the CDR3: TGCAGCGTTGGAAGGGACATCGAAGAGACCCAGTACTTC. Translation: CSVGRDIEETQYF. Full variable domain (remainder filled in from reference TRBV29-1 and TRBJ2-5): SAVISQKPSRDICQRGTSLTIQCQVDSQVTMMFWYRQQPGQSLTLIATANQGSEATYESGFVIDKFPISRPNLTFSTLTVSNMSPEDSSIYLCSVGRDIEETQYFGPGTRLLVL.